Presented here are 20 T cell receptor beta chains from one specimen sequenced in a study of T cell changes during pregnancy in multiple sclerosis. Using immunoSEQ multiplex PCR, the repertoire was profiled, and TCRdb retains in-frame clones only, with some absent. The repertoire has tens of thousands of clones, 90% to 95% of them found once; the top ten carry roughly 7.4%. The sequences come from CD8+ T cells from peripheral blood mononuclear cells, collected in the third trimester of pregnancy. These receptors were obtained from a female donor with multiple sclerosis, enrolled in a pregnancy study.

V usage is TRBV27 and J usage is TRBJ2-2, with 12 bases identical to TRBD2. The germline CDR1 and CDR2 sequences are MNHEY and SMNVEV (reference sequence). After removal of 3 bases from V and 3 bases from J, the junction contained 8 bases not matched to a gene. This CDR3 comprises 18 residues. The chain's CDR3 is CASSFPTSGSGYTGELFF. In DNA form, the CDR3 reads TGTGCCAGCAGTTTCCCGACTAGCGGGAGCGGGTACACCGGGGAGCTGTTTTTT.

This clone was seen a handful of times. The chain combines TRBV29-1 with TRBJ1-1; TRBD1 agrees at 11 bases. Trimming removed 5 bases from V and 3 bases from J; junction bases left unmatched: 5. The CDR3 is made up of 14 amino acids. Germline V gene data show CDR1 as SQVTM and CDR2 as ANQGSEA. Written as DNA, the CDR3 is TGCAGCGTTCTAGGGACAGGGGGGTACACTGAAGCTTTCTTT. Its protein is CSVLGTGGYTEAFF.

The chain employs TRBV7-9 and TRBJ2-1, with TRBD2 matching 7 bases. CDR3 length: 17 amino acids. The ends lost 5 bases at V and 2 bases at J; junction bases unmatched: 12. CDR1 SEHNR and CDR2 FQNEAQ come from the germline V gene (reference sequence). Here the CDR3 reads CASSPFFGGLTYNEQFF. The CDR3 DNA is TGTGCCAGCAGCCCGTTTTTCGGGGGACTAACCTACAATGAGCAGTTCTTC.

The CDR3 here is CASSLGYGYEQYF. The DNA for the CDR3 is TGTGCCAGCAGCTTGGGCTACGGTTACGAGCAGTACTTC. The genes are TRBV7-7 and TRBJ2-7; D gene unclear. The V end lost 3 bases, the J end lost 4 bases, and 10 bases lay between the germline ends. From germline, CDR1 is SSHAT and CDR2 FNYEAQ (reference sequence). The CDR3 runs to 13 residues.

CDR3 DNA sequence: TGTGCCAGCAGCGAAACCGGGACAGGGGGCTGGGACTATGGCTACACCTTC. Protein sequence: CASSETGTGGWDYGYTF. This sequence joins TRBV7-9 and TRBJ1-2; 12 bases are a match to TRBD1. CDR3 length equals 17 residues. Germline values: CDR1 SEHNR, CDR2 FQNEAQ (reference sequence). J gave up 3 bases and V 5 bases, and 10 bases lay outside the gene matches.

In its sample, this clone is medium-sized. DNA for the CDR3: TGTGCCAGCAGCTTAAGGGGACAGGGCGAAGAGACCCAGTACTTC. Protein product: CASSLRGQGEETQYF. The chain recombines TRBV13 with TRBJ2-5, with TRBD1 identical over 9 bases. The J segment lost 3 bases and the V segment lost 2 bases, leaving 4 bases of the junction unmatched. CDR3 length: 15 amino acids. Germline CDR1 reads PRHDT; CDR2 reads FYEKMQ (reference sequence). Full variable domain (rest looked up from reference TRBV13 and TRBJ2-5): AAGVIQSPRHLIKEKRETATLKCYPIPRHDTVYWYQQGPGQDPQFLISFYEKMQSDKGSIPDRFSAQQFSDYHSELNMSSLELGDSALYFCASSLRGQGEETQYFGPGTRLLVL.

V gene TRBV7-8 combines with J gene TRBJ1-2; maybe TRBD1 (5 bases). The germline CDR1 and CDR2 sequences are SGHVS and FQNEAQ. CDR3 length: 14 residues. V lost 3 bases, J lost 8 bases, and 16 bases lay in between. In DNA form, the CDR3 reads TGTGCCAGCAGCTTGGGCCCCGACAGTAGCGGCTACACCTTC. Its translation: CASSLGPDSSGYTF.

The chain carries TRBV19 and TRBJ1-1, with 7 bases aligning to TRBD1. The J segment lost 0 bases and the V segment lost 6 bases, leaving 1 base of the junction unmatched. Germline lookup yields CDR1 LNHDA and CDR2 SQIVND (reference sequence). The CDR3 runs to 13 residues. The CDR3 DNA sequence: TGTGCCAGTAGGGGACAGATGAACACTGAAGCTTTCTTT. Translation gives CASRGQMNTEAFF.

The chain has TRBV5-5 and TRBJ1-1, with unresolved D. CDR1 and CDR2 (germline): SGHKS, YYEKEE (reference sequence). Deletions cut 0 bases from V and 4 bases from J, with 7 bases between. The CDR3 runs to 13 residues. As DNA, the CDR3 is TGTGCCAGCAGCTTGGAACGGGGCACTGAAGCTTTCTTT. It encodes CASSLERGTEAFF.

The chain carries TRBV2 and TRBJ1-1; TRBD1 might be the D (6 bases). CDR3 length: 14 amino acids. Germline CDR1 SNHLY, CDR2 FYNNEI. Trimming took 5 bases from V and 5 from J, leaving 15 bases between them. This CDR3 reads CASSLGQEWTEAFF. As DNA, the CDR3 is TGTGCCAGCAGTTTGGGACAAGAGTGGACTGAAGCTTTCTTT.

This chain connects TRBV2 to TRBJ1-2; the D gene is possibly TRBD1 (5 bases). Germline lookup yields CDR1 SNHLY and CDR2 FYNNEI. Deletions cut 1 base from V and 5 bases from J, with 17 bases between. This CDR3 comprises 16 residues. CDR3 nucleotide sequence: TGTGCCAGCAGTGAAGATGCGGGACTCTACCCTTATGGCTACACCTTC. Its translation is CASSEDAGLYPYGYTF.

The rearrangement joins TRBV4-1 to TRBJ1-4, with 7 bases that match TRBD1. V dropped 5 bases and J dropped 6; count of bases not matched to a gene: 12. The CDR3 length is 16 residues. The germline CDR1 and CDR2 sequences are MGHRA and YSYEKL. The CDR3 spells CASSEFPGTADEKLFF. The CDR3, as DNA: TGCGCCAGCAGCGAATTCCCCGGGACAGCAGATGAAAAACTGTTTTTT.

This chain joins TRBV29-1 and TRBJ2-7, with D tentatively TRBD2 (6 bases). Trimming stripped 7 bases from V and 0 bases from J, with 19 bases between. Germline V gene sequence: CDR1 SQVTM, CDR2 ANQGSEA. The CDR3 is 15 residues long. CDR3 DNA sequence: TGCAGCGCATTGCCCCGGGACTCTTCCTCCTACGAGCAGTACTTC. It encodes CSALPRDSSSYEQYF.

The gene calls are TRBV9 and TRBJ2-7; TRBD1 matches at 10 bases. Germline loops: CDR1 SGDLS, CDR2 YYNGEE. The CDR3 consists of 15 residues. V was pared by 4 bases and J by 1 base, with 5 bases of the junction left unmatched. This chain's CDR3 is CASSPGQGQSYEQYF. The CDR3 DNA is TGTGCCAGCAGCCCGGGACAGGGGCAATCCTACGAGCAGTACTTC.

The rearrangement joins TRBV19 to TRBJ2-2; D gene unclear. Trimming shortened V by 8 bases and J by 0 bases, and 10 bases separated the two germline ends. There are 14 residues in the CDR3. Per germline, CDR1 LNHDA and CDR2 SQIVND (reference sequence). The CDR3 DNA reads TGTGCCAGTCATGTGTCCCCGAACACCGGGGAGCTGTTTTTT. Translation gives CASHVSPNTGELFF.

This sequence joins TRBV19 and TRBJ2-3; tentative D call: TRBD2 (6 bases). The CDR3 is 15 residues long. Germline V gives CDR1 LNHDA, CDR2 SQIVND (reference sequence). V was pared by 4 bases and J by 1 base, with 12 bases between. The CDR3 protein is CASSSRAGGTDTQYF. As DNA, the CDR3 is TGTGCCAGTAGTAGCCGAGCGGGTGGCACAGATACGCAGTATTTT.

This sequence joins TRBV5-5 and TRBJ2-1, with D perhaps TRBD2 (5 bases). Trimming stripped 1 base from V and 12 bases from J, with 20 bases between. Per the germline V gene, CDR1 is SGHKS and CDR2 is YYEKEE (reference sequence). This CDR3 spans 15 amino acids. The CDR3 region is CASSLLKGATVGQFF. The CDR3 DNA is TGTGCCAGCAGCTTGTTAAAGGGAGCAACCGTGGGGCAGTTCTTC.

This chain links TRBV5-1 with TRBJ2-1, with 7 positions matching TRBD1. The V segment lost 3 bases and the J segment 1 base; nucleotides outside the gene matches: 10. The CDR3 has 17 residues. Germline CDR1 is SGHRS and CDR2 is YFSETQ. In DNA form, the CDR3 reads TGCGCCAGCAGCTGGGGACCCCCGGGACAGTCCTACAATGAGCAGTTCTTC. As protein: CASSWGPPGQSYNEQFF.

The chain links TRBV2 to TRBJ2-3; possible D gene TRBD1, 7 bases. Per the germline V gene, CDR1 is SNHLY and CDR2 is FYNNEI. CDR3 length: 17 amino acids. The V and J ends lost 3 bases and 3 bases respectively, with 19 bases between them. This chain's CDR3 is CASSDGRRGLTTDTQYF. As DNA, the CDR3 is TGTGCCAGCAGTGACGGCAGGAGGGGGCTAACGACAGATACGCAGTATTTT.

This chain links TRBV29-1 with TRBJ2-3, with D maybe TRBD2 (6 bases). The CDR3 is 16 residues long. Trimming stripped 5 bases from V and 7 bases from J, with 25 bases between. Germline loops: CDR1 SQVTM, CDR2 ANQGSEA. The CDR3 loop is CSVPTGRGLHPYTQYF. The CDR3 DNA reads as TGCAGCGTTCCCACTGGTAGGGGACTTCACCCTTATACGCAGTATTTT.